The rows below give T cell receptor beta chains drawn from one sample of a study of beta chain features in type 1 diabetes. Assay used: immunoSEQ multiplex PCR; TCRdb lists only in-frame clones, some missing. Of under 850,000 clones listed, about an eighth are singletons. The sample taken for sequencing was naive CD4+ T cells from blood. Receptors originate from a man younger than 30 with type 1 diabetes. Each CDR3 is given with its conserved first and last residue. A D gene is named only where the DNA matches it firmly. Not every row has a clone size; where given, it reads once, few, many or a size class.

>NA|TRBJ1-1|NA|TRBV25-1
TGTGCCAGCAGTGAAGGGGGGTACACTGAAGCTTTCTTT
CASSEGGYTEAFF
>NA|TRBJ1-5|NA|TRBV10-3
TGTGCCCCCTCTTTGCCTCTTCGGAGGGTGCCCCAGCATTTT
CAPSLPLRRVPQHF
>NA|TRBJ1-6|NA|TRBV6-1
TGTGCCAGCAGTGAACTAGACAGAGAAGGTTCACCCCTCCACTTT
CASSELDREGSPLHF
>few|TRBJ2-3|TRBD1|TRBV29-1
TGCAGCGTTCAAGACAGGGGGACAGATACGCAGTATTTT
CSVQDRGTDTQYF
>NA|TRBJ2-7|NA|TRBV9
TGTGCCAGCAGCGTAGACCCGACAGGCTCCTACGAGCAGTACTTC
CASSVDPTGSYEQYF
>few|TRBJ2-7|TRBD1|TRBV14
TGTGCCAGCAGCCCGGACAGGGTCAGACGCGAGCAGTACTTC
CASSPDRVRREQYF
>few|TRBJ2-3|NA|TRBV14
TGTGCCAGCAGCCAAGTGGCGGGACGATTGGATACGCAGTATTTT
CASSQVAGRLDTQYF
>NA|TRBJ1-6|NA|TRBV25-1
TGTGCCAGCAGTGAATCAGTCTCCTATAATTCACCCCTCCACTTT
CASSESVSYNSPLHF
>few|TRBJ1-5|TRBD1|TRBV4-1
TGCGCCAGCAGCCAAGGGACAGGGGAAACGGGGCCCCAGCATTTT
CASSQGTGETGPQHF
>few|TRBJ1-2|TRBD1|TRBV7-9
TGTGCCAGCAGCCGACTTCCGCAAGGGGGCGGGAGCTATGGCTACACCTTC
CASSRLPQGGGSYGYTF
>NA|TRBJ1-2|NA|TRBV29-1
TGCAGCGCTGGACAGTTTAACTATGGCTACACCTTC
CSAGQFNYGYTF
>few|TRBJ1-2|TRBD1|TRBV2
TGTGCCAGCAGGGCAGGGGGTGGCTACACCTTC
CASRAGGGYTF